Included here is one T cell receptor beta chain sequence, with context. The entry originates in a study of blood T cell repertoires in COVID-19. Study context: The United States, Italy and Spain were the sources of the acute and convalescent COVID-19 samples. T cells, B-cell-depleted T cells, or PBMCs provided the cDNA or gDNA that served as material.

In the original analysis: Nucleated cell counts were estimated from reference gene primer amplification. Using immunoSEQ multiplex PCR, the repertoire was profiled, and TCRdb retains in-frame clones only, with some absent. The V and J calls and the clone size are those of that table, but D and trimming were determined from the DNA. In the table there are hundreds of thousands of clones, roughly nine tenths of which are singletons. Enrollment of patients from Seattle took place during active infection, with longitudinal follow-up. The origin of this receptor is a woman in her twenties or thirties with COVID-19, enrolled during active disease. Sequenced material: peripheral blood.

In DNA form, the CDR3 reads TGTGCCAGCACCAAGGGAGGGTCAACTAATGAAAAACTGTTTTTT. It encodes CASTKGGSTNEKLFF. The chain is built from TRBV3-1 (or the pseudogene TRBV3-2) and TRBJ1-4; D is ambiguous. V gave up 7 bases and J gave up 0 bases, with 12 bases separating them. Germline CDR1 and CDR2: LGHDT and YNNKEL (reference sequence). The CDR3 loop spans 15 amino acids.